The source of this T cell receptor beta chain is a study of blood T cell repertoires in COVID-19. Whole-study context: Samples taken during acute and convalescent COVID-19 were collected in the United States, Italy and Spain. Sources were T cells, B-cell-depleted T cells, or PBMCs; the material itself was cDNA or gDNA.

The CDR3 is made up of 14 amino acids. CDR1 is SGHTA and CDR2 is FQGTGA in the germline V gene. After removal of 2 bases from V and 11 bases from J, the junction contained 8 bases not matched to a gene. Data came from immunoSEQ multiplex PCR; TCRdb stores just in-frame clones and leaves some out. The data contain fewer than 250,000 clones, 85% to 90% of them singletons. Participants came from about 23 US areas, aged about 18 to 89 years. Assignments of participants to cohorts depended upon their own reported clinical history. The V call is TRBV7-3, the J call TRBJ2-1, with TRBD2 matching 8 bases. This sequence was found in a man aged 50 or older who had been exposed to COVID-19. Material: PBMCs or T cells enriched from blood (not recorded which). DNA for the CDR3: TGTGCCAGCAGCTTAGCGGGGGGACAACCCAAGCAGTTCTTC. Its translation: CASSLAGGQPKQFF. Together with reference TRBV7-3 and TRBJ2-1, the CDR3 gives the full variable domain: GAGVSQTPSNKVTEKGKYVELRCDPISGHTALYWYRQSLGQGPEFLIYFQGTGAADDSGLPNDRFFAVRPEGSVSTLKIQRTERGDSAVYLCASSLAGGQPKQFFGPGTRLTVL.